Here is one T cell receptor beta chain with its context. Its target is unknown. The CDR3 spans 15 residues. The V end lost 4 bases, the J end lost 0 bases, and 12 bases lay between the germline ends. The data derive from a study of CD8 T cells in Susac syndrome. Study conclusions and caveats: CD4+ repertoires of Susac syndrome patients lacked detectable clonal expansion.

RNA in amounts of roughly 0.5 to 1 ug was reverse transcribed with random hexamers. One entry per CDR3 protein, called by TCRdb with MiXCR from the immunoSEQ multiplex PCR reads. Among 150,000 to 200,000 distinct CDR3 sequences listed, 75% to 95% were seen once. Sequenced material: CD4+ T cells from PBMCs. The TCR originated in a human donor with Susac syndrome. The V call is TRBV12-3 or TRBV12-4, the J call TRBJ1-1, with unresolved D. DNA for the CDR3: TGTGCCAGCAGTTCCCAATCCGCCCTGAACACTGAAGCTTTCTTT. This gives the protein CASSSQSALNTEAFF.